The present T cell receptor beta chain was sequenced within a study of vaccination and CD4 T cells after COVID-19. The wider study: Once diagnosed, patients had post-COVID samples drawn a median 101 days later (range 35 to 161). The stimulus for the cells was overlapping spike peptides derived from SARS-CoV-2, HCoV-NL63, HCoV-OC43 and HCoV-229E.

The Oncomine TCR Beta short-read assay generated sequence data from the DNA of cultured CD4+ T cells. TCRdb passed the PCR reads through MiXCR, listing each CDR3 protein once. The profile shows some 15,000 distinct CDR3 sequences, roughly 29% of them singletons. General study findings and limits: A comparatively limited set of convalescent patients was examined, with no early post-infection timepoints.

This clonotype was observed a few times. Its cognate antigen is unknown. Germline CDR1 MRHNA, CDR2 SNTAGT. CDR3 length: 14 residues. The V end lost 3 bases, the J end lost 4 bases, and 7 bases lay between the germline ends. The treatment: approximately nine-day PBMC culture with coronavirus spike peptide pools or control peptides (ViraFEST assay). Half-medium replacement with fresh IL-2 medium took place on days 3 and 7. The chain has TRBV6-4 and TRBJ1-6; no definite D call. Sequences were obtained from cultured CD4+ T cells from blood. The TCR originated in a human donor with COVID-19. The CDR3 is CASSEVGYNSPLHF. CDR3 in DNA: TGTGCCAGCAGTGAGGTCGGATATAATTCACCCCTCCACTTT.